This TCR beta chain was documented in a study of shared clonotypes between healthy human individuals (dated by TCRdb to about 2020). A note on the overall study: The cohort comprised a couple of women and a few men aged 18 to 49 years. For each donor, three plates each were used for CD4 naive and CD4 memory, two plates were used for CD8 naive, and one plate was used for CD8 memory. To estimate repertoire size and how much clonotype sharing occurs between individuals, the study deeply sequenced the blood TCR repertoires of 4 to 6 healthy adults. To increase sequencing depth and limit assay-specific biases, TCR repertoire library preparation and sequencing were carried out by different laboratories using diverse techniques. Leukapheresis yielded between about 0.94 and 8.9 billion PBMCs per donor. Overall study results and their limits: Sharing across several donors was observed for approximately 4.6% of naive CD4, under 4% of naive CD8, over 2% of memory CD4, and approximately 0.41% of memory CD8 clonotypes. Naive subsets generally had larger estimated clonotype richness than memory subsets did. Compared with non-shared clonotypes, clonotypes shared by all four sorted-subset donors had higher generation probabilities. Pairwise subsampling led to the expectation that sequencing depth would affect the degree of clonotype sharing among donors. Sampling was restricted to blood, and TCR repertoires in tissue are likely to differ from TCR repertoires in blood. Rarefaction of sorted-subset datasets indicated incomplete sequencing despite the large sequencing depth. Because the study included a small number of donors, the genetic and exposure-history diversity represented was limited.

CD8 naive samples were CD45RO-negative cells positively selected for CCR7, giving a CD45RA+CCR7+ population that excluded TemRA cells. Donors were healthy HIV-negative adults with no recently reported acute infections or vaccinations. Every donor was a Caucasian adult living in Nashville, Tennessee, USA. Blood was obtained by leukapheresis, after which PBMCs were separated by Ficoll-Histopaque density gradient centrifugation and cryopreserved in liquid nitrogen vapor phase. Analytical flow cytometry was used to check the purity and quantity of each magnetically sorted T cell population. Each sorted fraction had its genomic DNA isolated and then quantified by UV absorbance on a Nanodrop 2000c. The CDR3 covers 12 residues, taking in both the cysteine and the phenylalanine. The sequence is cut down to CDR3 DNA, 36 bases in frame from base 1. CDR1 and CDR2 are read off the germline V gene (reference sequence) as MNHNY and SVGAGI. Trimming removed 6 bases from V and 6 bases from J, leaving 9 bases between the germline ends.

A word on this clone: Its antigen has not been determined. Qualities for individual bases were not recorded, and no much larger clone is one base off.

Using the deep immunoSEQ assay, TCR CDR3 regions were amplified from genomic DNA by multiplex PCR. Extracted genomic DNA from each cell subset was spread evenly across all wells of several immunoSEQ 96-well plates, with each plate serving as a replicate. For sorted subsets, 200 ng of genomic DNA, equivalent to around 29,000 T cell genomes, went into each replicate PCR. Purified libraries were measured with a Qubit 3.0 fluorometer, size-checked on a Bioanalyzer 2100, and measured again with the KAPA Library Quantification kit. Every immunoSEQ 96-well plate was sequenced on a separate single-read 150-cycle Illumina NextSeq 550 flow cell. The paper's processing steps were these. Because only junctional sequences without quality scores were contained in the immunoSEQ output, filtering matching that applied to full-length reads could not be performed. To assign V/J genes and CDR3, sequences were annotated using PyIR, a Python wrapper for IgBLAST v1.9, with IMGT germline references. Reads were filtered out if the reads had weak V/J assignments (E-value above 1e-6), no CDR3, stop codons, out-of-frame junctions, or ambiguous translated residues. A V3J clonotype was defined by an identical inferred V gene, J gene, and CDR3 amino acid sequence. Percentage overlap between repertoires was computed as shared unique clonotypes divided by the size of the smaller repertoire. Three approaches were used to assess repertoire richness: RTK rarefaction, the Chao1 estimator, and Recon v2.1 estimates of unobserved clonotypes. Generation probabilities were computed with OLGA for all TCRbeta clonotypes obtained by the gDNA method from several donors. TCRdb carries this immuneACCESS record with in-frame sequences only. Its versions omit some clonotypes, under half of them owing to an unresolved V gene in the studies checked, with the rest unexplained. Clonal size and the V and J genes are those of that table, whereas D and trimming came from the DNA. The sample table lists around 2,000,000 clones, roughly 95% of them with a count of one. The ten largest clones take up about 1.1% of the sample.

The sequence is built from TRBV6-6 and TRBJ1-5; the D gene assignment is ambiguous. The TCR originated in a man aged 18 to 30 in good health. Sequences were obtained from naive CD8+ T cells sorted from blood. The cell subset or site tag for this specimen amounts to: CD45RA+CCR7+. In nucleotide form, the sequence is TGTGCCAGCAGCCCTACATTTCAGCCCCAGCATTTT. Protein translation: CASSPTFQPQHF.